This TCR beta chain was observed in a study of blood T cell repertoires in COVID-19. Whole-study context: The United States, Italy and Spain supplied acute and convalescent COVID-19 samples. Nucleic acid was either cDNA or gDNA, and it came from T cells, B-cell-depleted T cells, or PBMCs.

V trimming: 1 base; J trimming: 4 bases; junction bases outside the gene matches: 10. This CDR3 has 17 residues. Germline V lookup: CDR1 LGHNT, CDR2 FRNRAP. As handled by the study authors: Quantification of nucleated cells was approximated via reference gene primer amplification. The data were produced by immunoSEQ multiplex PCR, yet TCRdb's version contains in-frame clones alone and is incomplete. V, J and clone size reflect that table, while D and trimming were determined from the DNA. The top ten clones hold around 6% of a sample with around 82,000 clones, 75% to 90% of them seen once. Input material: peripheral blood. V usage is TRBV12-5 and J usage is TRBJ1-3, with 7 bases matching TRBD1. The TCR comes from an elderly man with COVID-19, enrolled during active disease. CDR3 residues: CASGLGYGGGKGNTIYF. The CDR3 region has the DNA TGTGCTAGTGGTTTGGGATACGGAGGGGGCAAAGGAAACACCATATATTTT.